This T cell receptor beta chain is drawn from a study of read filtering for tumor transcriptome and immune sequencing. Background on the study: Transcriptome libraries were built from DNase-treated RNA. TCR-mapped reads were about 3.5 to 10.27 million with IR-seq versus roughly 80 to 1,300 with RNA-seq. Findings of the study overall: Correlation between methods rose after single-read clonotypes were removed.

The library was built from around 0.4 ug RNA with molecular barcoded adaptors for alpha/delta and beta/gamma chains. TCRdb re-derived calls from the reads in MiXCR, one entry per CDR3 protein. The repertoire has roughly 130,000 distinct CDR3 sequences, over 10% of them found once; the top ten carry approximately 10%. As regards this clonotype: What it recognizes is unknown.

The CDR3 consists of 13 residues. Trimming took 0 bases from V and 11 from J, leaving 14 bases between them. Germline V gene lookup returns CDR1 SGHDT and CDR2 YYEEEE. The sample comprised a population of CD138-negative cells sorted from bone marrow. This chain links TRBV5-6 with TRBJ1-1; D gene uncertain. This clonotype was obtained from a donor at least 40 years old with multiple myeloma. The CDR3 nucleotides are TGTGCCAGCAGCTTGGGGCACAATGGTGAGGCTTTCTTT. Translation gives CASSLGHNGEAFF.